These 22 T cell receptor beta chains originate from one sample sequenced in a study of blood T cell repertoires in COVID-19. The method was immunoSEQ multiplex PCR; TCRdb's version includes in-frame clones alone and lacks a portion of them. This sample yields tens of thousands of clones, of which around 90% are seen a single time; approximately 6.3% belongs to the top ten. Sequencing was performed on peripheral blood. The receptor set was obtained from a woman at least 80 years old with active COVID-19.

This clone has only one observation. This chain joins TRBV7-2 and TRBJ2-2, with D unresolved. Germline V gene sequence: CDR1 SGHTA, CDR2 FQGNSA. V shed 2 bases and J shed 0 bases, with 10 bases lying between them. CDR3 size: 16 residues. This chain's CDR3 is CASSLRVNANTGELFF. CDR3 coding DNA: TGTGCCAGCAGCTTACGCGTTAACGCGAACACCGGGGAGCTGTTTTTT.

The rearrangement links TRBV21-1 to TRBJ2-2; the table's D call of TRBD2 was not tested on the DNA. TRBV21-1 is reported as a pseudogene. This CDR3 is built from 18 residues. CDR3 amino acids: CASSFRVAGRTNTGELFF. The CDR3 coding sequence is TGTGCCAGCTCATTTCGGGTAGCGGGGCGTACGAACACCGGGGAGCTGTTTTTT.

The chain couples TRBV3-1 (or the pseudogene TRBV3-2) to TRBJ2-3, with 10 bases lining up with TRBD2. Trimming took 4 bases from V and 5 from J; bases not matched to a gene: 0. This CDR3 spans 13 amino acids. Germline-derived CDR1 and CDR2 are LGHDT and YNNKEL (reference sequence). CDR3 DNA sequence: TGTGCCAGCAGCCCTAGCGGGGGAGATACGCAGTATTTT. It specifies CASSPSGGDTQYF.

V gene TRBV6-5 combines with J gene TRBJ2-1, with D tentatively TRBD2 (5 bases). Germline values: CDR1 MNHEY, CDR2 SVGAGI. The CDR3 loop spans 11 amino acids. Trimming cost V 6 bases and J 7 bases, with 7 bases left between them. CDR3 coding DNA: TGTGCCAGCAGCCGGACTAATGAGCAGTTCTTC. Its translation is CASSRTNEQFF.

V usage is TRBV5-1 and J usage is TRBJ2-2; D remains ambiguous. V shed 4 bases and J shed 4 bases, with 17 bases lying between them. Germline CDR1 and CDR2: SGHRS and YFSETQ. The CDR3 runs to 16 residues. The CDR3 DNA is TGCGCCAGCAGCCGCTCCGACAACCCAGGCACCGGGGAGCTGTTTTTT. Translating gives CASSRSDNPGTGELFF. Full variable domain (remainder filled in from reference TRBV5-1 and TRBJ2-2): KAGVTQTPRYLIKTRGQQVTLSCSPISGHRSVSWYQQTPGQGLQFLFEYFSETQRNKGNFPGRFSGRQFSNSRSEMNVSTLELGDSALYLCASSRSDNPGTGELFFGEGSRLTVL.

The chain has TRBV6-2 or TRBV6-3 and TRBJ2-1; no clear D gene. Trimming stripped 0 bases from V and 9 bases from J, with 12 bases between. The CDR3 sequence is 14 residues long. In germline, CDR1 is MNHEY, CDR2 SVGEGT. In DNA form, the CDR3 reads TGTGCCAGCAGTTACTCGTCAACAATTGGTGAGCAGTTCTTC. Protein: CASSYSSTIGEQFF.

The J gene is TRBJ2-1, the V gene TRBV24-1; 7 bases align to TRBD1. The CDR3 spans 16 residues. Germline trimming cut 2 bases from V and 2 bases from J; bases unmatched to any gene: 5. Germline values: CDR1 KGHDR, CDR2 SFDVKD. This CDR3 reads CATSDSPGGPYNEQFF. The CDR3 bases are TGTGCCACCAGTGATTCCCCAGGGGGACCCTACAATGAGCAGTTCTTC.

The CDR3: CATSEGGPGYEQFF. In DNA, the CDR3 is TGTGCCACCAGTGAGGGGGGGCCTGGGTATGAGCAGTTCTTC. The chain links TRBV24-1 to TRBJ2-1; tentative D call: TRBD2 (7 bases). CDR3 size: 14 residues. V shed 4 bases and J shed 8 bases, with 14 bases lying between them. CDR1 and CDR2 (germline): KGHDR, SFDVKD.

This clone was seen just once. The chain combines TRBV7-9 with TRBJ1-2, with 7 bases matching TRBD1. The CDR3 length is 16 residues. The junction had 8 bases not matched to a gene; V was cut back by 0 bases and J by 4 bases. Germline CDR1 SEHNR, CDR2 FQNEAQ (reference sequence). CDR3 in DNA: TGTGCCAGCAGCTTAGCGCAGGGACAGCGATCCTATGGCTACACCTTC. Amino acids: CASSLAQGQRSYGYTF.

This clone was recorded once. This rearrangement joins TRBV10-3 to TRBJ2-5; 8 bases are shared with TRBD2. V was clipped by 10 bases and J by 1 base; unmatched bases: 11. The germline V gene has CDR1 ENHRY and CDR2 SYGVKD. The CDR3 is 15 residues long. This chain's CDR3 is CATGRPAGGQETQYF. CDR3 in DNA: TGTGCCACAGGCAGACCCGCGGGGGGCCAAGAGACCCAGTACTTC.

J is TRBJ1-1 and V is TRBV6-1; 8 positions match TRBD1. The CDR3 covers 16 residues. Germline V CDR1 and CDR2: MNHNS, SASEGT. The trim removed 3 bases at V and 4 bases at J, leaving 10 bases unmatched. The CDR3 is CASSEGQAVFGTEAFF. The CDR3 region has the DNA TGTGCCAGCAGTGAGGGACAGGCGGTCTTTGGCACTGAAGCTTTCTTT.

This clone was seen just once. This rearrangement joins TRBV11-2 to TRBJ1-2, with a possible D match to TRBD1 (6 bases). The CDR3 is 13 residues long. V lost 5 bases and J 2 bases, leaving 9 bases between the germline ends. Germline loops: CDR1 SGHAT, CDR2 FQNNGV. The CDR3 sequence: CASSPDRNYGYTF. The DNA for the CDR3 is TGTGCCAGCAGCCCCGACAGGAACTATGGCTACACCTTC.

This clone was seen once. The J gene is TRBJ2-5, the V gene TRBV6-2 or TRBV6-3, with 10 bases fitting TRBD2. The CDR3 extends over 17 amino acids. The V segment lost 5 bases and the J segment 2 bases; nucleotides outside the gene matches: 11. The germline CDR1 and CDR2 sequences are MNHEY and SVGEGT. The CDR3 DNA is TGTGCCAGCAGTCTCGGATACTGGACTAGCGGACAAGAGACCCAGTACTTC. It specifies CASSLGYWTSGQETQYF.

The CDR3 region is CASSSGTSGTQYF. CDR3 bases: TGCGCCAGCAGCTCCGGGACTAGCGGTACGCAGTATTTT. The chain recombines TRBV5-1 with TRBJ2-3, with TRBD2 matching over 11 bases. V shed 3 bases and J 8 bases; nucleotides not matched to a gene: 2. The germline CDR1 and CDR2 sequences are SGHRS and YFSETQ. This CDR3 is 13 amino acids long.

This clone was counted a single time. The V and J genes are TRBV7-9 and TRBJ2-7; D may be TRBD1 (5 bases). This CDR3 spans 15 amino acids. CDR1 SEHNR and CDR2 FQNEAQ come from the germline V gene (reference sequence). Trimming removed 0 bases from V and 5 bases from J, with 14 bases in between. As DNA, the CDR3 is TGTGCCAGCAGCTTAGCCCAGGGTTCCTTGGACGAGCAGTACTTC. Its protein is CASSLAQGSLDEQYF.

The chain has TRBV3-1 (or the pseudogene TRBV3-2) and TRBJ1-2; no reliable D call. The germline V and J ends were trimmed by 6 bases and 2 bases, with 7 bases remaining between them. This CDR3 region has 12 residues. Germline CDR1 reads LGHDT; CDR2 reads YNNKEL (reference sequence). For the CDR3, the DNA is TGTGCCAGCAGAGACTACAACTATGGCTACACCTTC. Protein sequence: CASRDYNYGYTF.

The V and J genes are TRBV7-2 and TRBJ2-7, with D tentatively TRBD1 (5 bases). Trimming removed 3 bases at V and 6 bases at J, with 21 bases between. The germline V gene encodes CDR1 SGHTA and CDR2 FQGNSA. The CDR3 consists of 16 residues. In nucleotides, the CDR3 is TGTGCCAGCAGCTTTTTCGTTGGACAATCTCCCCGCGAGCAGTACTTC. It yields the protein CASSFFVGQSPREQYF.

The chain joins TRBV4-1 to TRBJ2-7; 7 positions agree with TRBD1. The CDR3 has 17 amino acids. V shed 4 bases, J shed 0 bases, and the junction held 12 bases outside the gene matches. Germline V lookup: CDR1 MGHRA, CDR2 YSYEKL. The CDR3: CASSPYVGQASSYEQYF. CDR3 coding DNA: TGCGCCAGCAGCCCGTATGTTGGACAGGCCAGCTCCTACGAGCAGTACTTC.

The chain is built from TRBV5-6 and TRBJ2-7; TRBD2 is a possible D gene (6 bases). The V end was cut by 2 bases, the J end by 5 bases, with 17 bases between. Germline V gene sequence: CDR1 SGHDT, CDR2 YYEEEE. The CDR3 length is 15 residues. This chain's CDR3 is CASSLRGGTPHEQYF. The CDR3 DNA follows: TGTGCCAGCAGCTTAAGGGGCGGGACCCCTCACGAGCAGTACTTC. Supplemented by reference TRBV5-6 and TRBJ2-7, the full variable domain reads DAGVTQSPTHLIKTRGQQVTLRCSPKSGHDTVSWYQQALGQGPQFIFQYYEEEERQRGNFPDRFSGHQFPNYSSELNVNALLLGDSALYLCASSLRGGTPHEQYFGPGTRLTVT.

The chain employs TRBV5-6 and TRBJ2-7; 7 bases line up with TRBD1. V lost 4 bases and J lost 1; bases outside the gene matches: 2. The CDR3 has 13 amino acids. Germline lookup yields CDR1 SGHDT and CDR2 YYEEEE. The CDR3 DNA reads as TGTGCCAGCAGCCCAGGGGGTTCCTACGAGCAGTACTTC. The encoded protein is CASSPGGSYEQYF.

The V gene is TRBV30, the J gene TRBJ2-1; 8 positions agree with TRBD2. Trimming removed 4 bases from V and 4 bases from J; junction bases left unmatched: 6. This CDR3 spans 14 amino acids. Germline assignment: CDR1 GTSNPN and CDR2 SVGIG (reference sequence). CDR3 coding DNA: TGTGCCTGGAACTCTGGCGGGGGGTACAATGAGCAGTTCTTC. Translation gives CAWNSGGGYNEQFF.

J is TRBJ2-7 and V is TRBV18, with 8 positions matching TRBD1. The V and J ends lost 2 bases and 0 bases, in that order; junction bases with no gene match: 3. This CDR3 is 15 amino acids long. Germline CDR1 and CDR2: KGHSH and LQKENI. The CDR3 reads CASSPGQGSSYEQYF. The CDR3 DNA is TGTGCCAGCTCACCAGGACAGGGCAGCTCCTACGAGCAGTACTTC.